A few counts support the clone carrying this T cell receptor beta chain. The antigen is not known. A second PCR of about 6 to 12 cycles used a sample-barcoded 5' primer and a J-beta primer mix. The template-switch adaptor, which had 12 random nucleotides, put a tag on each cDNA molecule. CDR3-containing paired-end reads numbering at least 2.5 million came from each sample. TCRdb used MiXCR to reprocess the 5' RACE reads, holding one entry per CDR3 protein. The sample holds about a million distinct CDR3 sequences; around 49% are singletons and the top ten take roughly 13%. This sample was taken from a study of blood T cells in healthy people across ages. Notes on the study in general: In older individuals, TCR beta diversity per million T cells was lower, falling roughly linearly with age. Comparison with aged donors showed that long-lived donors had more naive CD4+ cells and higher diversity.

The source material was blood. The receptor comes from a man aged 25-40 years in good health.

The CDR3 sequence is CASSPLTGTALSKQYF. The CDR3 bases are TGTGCCAGCAGCCCCCTTACCGGGACAGCCTTATCCAAGCAGTACTTC. The chain recombines TRBV7-2 with TRBJ2-7, with 7 bases fitting TRBD1. Trimming took 5 bases from V and 8 from J; bases not matched to a gene: 18. Germline CDR1 and CDR2: SGHTA and FQGNSA. The CDR3 length is 16 residues.